The rows below give T cell receptor beta chains drawn from one sample of a study of cytomegalovirus exposure and HLA in healthy donors. Produced via immunoSEQ multiplex PCR; TCRdb's table is partial and in-frame only. Here the sample spans around 94,000 clones, around 78% being singletons. The sample comprised PBMCs. Every receptor here comes from a woman aged 40-49 years in good health and CMV-seropositive. CDR3s leave out the opening cysteine and the closing phenylalanine or tryptophan. Fields, in order: V gene, J gene, CDR3 protein.

TRBV19,TRBJ2-7,ASSAGQGFEQY
TRBV10-2,TRBJ2-7,ASSESRDFYEQY
TRBV29-1,TRBJ1-2,SVVGDKGNYGYT
TRBV28,TRBJ2-5,ASTLSVGQEYQETQY
TRBV6-5,TRBJ2-7,ASSYSRARTYEQY
TRBV5-1,.,ASSYGQGGDEQY
TRBV10-3,TRBJ2-7,AIRHDRGRGGEQY
TRBV27,TRBJ1-2,ASSLSTGSNYGYT
TRBV9,TRBJ2-7,ASSVGGGNSYEQY
TRBV27,TRBJ2-5,ASAGVGETQY
TRBV6-4,TRBJ2-3,ASSEGDTDTQY
TRBV7-3,TRBJ2-2,ASSPVWGGRELF
TRBV9,TRBJ2-7,ASSATGVSYEQY
TRBV18,TRBJ2-5,ASSRSGTQETQY
TRBV30,TRBJ1-2,AWLFGGAGYT
TRBV18,TRBJ2-7,ASSQGQSYEQY
TRBV18,TRBJ2-5,ASGESLYETQY
TRBV18,TRBJ2-3,ASSPNRDSDTQY
TRBV7-2,TRBJ1-5,ASSPGGSNQPQH